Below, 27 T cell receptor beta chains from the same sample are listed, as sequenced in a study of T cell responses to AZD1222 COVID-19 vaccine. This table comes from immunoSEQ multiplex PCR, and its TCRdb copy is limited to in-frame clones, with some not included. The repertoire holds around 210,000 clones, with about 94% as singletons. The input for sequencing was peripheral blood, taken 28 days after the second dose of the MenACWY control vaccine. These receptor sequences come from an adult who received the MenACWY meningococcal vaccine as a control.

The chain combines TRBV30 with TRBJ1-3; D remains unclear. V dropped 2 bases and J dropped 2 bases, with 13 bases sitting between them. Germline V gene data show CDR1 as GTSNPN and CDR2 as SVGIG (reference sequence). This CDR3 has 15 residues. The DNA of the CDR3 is TGTGCCTGGAGTAGCAAGGTGGGCCCTGGAAACACCATATATTTT. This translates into CAWSSKVGPGNTIYF.

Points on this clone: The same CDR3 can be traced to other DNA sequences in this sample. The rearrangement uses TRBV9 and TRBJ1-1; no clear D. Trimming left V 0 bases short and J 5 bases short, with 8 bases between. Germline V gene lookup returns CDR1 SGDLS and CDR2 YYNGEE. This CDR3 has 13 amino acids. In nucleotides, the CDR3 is TGTGCCAGCAGCGTAGGTGGACGGACTGAAGCTTTCTTT. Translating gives CASSVGGRTEAFF.

The CDR3 reads CASSLTSGRQETQYF. CDR3 sequence (DNA): TGTGCCAGCAGCTTGACTAGCGGGAGACAAGAGACCCAGTACTTC. The chain is built from TRBV13 and TRBJ2-5; 12 positions match TRBD2. CDR1 PRHDT and CDR2 FYEKMQ come from the germline V gene (reference sequence). J lost 2 bases, V lost 3 bases, and 1 base had no gene match. This CDR3 spans 15 amino acids.

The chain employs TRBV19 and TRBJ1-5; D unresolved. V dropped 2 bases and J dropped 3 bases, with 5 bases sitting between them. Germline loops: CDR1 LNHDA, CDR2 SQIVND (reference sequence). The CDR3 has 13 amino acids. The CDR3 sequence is CASSIWVNQPQHF. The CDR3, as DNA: TGTGCCAGTAGTATATGGGTCAATCAGCCCCAGCATTTT.

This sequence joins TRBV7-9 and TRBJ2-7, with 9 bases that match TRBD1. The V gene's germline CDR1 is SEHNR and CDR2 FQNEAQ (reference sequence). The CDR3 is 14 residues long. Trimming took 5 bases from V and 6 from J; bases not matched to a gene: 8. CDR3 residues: CASSLRDRVGEQYF. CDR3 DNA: TGTGCCAGCAGCCTAAGGGACAGGGTTGGCGAGCAGTACTTC.

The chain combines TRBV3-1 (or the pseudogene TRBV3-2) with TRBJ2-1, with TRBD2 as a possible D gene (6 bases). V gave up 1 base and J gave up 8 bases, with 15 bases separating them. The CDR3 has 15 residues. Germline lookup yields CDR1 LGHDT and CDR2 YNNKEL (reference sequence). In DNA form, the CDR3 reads TGTGCCAGCAGCCAAGGCGGGATCGGGACCTATGAGCAGTTCTTC. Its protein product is CASSQGGIGTYEQFF.

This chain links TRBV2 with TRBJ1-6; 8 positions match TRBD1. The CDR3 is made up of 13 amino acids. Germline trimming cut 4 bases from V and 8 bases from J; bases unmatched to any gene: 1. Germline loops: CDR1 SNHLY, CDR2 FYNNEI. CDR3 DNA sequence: TGTGCCAGCAGTGCGGACAGGGATTCACCCCTCCACTTT. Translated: CASSADRDSPLHF. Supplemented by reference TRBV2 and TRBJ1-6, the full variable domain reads EPEVTQTPSHQVTQMGQEVILRCVPISNHLYFYWYRQILGQKVEFLVSFYNNEISEKSEIFDDQFSVERPDGSNFTLKIRSTKLEDSAMYFCASSADRDSPLHFGNGTRLTVT.

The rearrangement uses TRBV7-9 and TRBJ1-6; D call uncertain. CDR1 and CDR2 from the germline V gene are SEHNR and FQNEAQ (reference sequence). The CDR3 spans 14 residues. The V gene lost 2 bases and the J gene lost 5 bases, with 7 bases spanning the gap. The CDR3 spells CASSLKGNNSPLHF. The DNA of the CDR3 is TGTGCCAGCAGCTTAAAGGGAAATAATTCACCCCTCCACTTT.

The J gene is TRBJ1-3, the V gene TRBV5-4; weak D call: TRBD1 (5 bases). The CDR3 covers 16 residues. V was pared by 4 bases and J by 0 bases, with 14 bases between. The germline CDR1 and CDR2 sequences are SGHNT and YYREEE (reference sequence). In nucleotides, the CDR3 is TGTGCCAGCAGCGCCGGGGACGGTTTCTCTGGAAACACCATATATTTT. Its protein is CASSAGDGFSGNTIYF.

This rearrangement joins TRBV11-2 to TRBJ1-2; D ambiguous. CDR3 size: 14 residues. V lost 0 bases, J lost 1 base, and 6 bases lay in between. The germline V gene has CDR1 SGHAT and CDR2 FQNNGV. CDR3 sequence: CASSLEGFNYGYTF. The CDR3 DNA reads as TGTGCCAGCAGCTTAGAGGGGTTTAACTATGGCTACACCTTC.

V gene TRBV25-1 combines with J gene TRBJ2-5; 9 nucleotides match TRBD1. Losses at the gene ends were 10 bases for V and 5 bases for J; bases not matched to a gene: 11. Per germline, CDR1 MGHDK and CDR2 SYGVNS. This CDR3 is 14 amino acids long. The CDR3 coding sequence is TGTGCCATCGAGGGAGGAGACAGGGGGGAGACCCAGTACTTC. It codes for CAIEGGDRGETQYF.

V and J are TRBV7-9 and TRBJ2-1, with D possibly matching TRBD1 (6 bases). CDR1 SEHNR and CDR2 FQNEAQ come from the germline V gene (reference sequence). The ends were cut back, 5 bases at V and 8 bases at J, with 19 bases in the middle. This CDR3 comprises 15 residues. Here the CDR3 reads CASSHYVLGADEQFF. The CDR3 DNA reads TGTGCCAGCAGCCATTACGTGTTGGGGGCGGATGAGCAGTTCTTC.

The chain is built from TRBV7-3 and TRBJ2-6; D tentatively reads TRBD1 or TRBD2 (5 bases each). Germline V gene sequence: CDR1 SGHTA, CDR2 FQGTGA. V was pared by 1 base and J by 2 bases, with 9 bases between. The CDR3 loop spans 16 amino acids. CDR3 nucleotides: TGTGCCAGCAGCTTAATTGGGGGACCTGGGGCCAACGTCCTGACTTTC. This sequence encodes CASSLIGGPGANVLTF.

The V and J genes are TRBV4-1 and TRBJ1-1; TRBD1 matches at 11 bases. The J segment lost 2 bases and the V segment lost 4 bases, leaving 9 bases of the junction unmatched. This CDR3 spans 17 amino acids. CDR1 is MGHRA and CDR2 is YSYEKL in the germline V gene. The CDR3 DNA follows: TGCGCCAGCAGCCCTATGGACAGGGGGCTTCAAAACACTGAAGCTTTCTTT. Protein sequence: CASSPMDRGLQNTEAFF.

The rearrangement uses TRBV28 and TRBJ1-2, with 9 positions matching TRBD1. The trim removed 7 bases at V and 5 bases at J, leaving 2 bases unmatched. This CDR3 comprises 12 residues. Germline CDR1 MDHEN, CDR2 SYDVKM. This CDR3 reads CASTGTGYGYTF. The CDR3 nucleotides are TGTGCCAGCACCGGGACAGGGTATGGCTACACCTTC.

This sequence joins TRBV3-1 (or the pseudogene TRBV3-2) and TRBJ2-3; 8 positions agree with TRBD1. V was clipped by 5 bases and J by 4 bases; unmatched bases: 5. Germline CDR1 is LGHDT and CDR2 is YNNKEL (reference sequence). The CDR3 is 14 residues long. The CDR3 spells CASSRDRGADTQYF. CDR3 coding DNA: TGTGCCAGCAGCAGAGACAGGGGTGCAGATACGCAGTATTTT.

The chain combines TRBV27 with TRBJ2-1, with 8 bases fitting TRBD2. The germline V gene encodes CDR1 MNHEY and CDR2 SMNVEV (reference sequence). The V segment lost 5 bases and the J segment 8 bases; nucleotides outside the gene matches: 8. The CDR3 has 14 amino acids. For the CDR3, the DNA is TGTGCCAGCAGTATCCCGGGAGGGAGCGATGAGCAGTTCTTC. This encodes CASSIPGGSDEQFF.

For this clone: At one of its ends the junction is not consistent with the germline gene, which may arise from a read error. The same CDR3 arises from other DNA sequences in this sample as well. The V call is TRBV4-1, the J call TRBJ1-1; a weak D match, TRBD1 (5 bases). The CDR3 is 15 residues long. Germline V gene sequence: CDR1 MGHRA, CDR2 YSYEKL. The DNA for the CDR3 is TGCGCCAGCAGCCCCGGGGCAGGGTTGAGCACTGAAGCCTTCTTT. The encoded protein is CASSPGAGLSTEAFF.

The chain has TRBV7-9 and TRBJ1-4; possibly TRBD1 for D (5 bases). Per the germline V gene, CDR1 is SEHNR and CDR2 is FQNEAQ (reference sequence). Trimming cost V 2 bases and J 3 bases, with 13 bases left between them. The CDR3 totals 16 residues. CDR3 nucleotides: TGTGCCAGCAGCTTAACCCCCGGGACGCCTAATGAAAAACTGTTTTTT. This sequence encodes CASSLTPGTPNEKLFF.

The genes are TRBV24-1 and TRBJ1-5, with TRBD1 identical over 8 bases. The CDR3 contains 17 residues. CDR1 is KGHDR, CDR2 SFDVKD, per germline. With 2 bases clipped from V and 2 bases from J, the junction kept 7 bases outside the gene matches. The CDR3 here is CATSDSQGAPGNQPQHF. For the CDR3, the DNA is TGTGCCACCAGTGATTCCCAGGGGGCGCCCGGCAATCAGCCCCAGCATTTT.

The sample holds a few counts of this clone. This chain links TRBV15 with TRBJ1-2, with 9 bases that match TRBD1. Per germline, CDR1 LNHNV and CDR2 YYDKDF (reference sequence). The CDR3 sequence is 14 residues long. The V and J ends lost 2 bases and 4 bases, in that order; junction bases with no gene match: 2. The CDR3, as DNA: TGTGCCACCAGCAGACAGACAGGGGGCTATGGCTACACCTTC. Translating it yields CATSRQTGGYGYTF.

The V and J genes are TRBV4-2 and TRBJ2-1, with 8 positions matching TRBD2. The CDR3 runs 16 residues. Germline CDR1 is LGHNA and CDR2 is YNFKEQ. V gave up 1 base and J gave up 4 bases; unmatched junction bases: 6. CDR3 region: CASSQVSGTHYNEQFF. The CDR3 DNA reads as TGTGCCAGCAGCCAAGTTAGCGGGACTCATTACAATGAGCAGTTCTTC.

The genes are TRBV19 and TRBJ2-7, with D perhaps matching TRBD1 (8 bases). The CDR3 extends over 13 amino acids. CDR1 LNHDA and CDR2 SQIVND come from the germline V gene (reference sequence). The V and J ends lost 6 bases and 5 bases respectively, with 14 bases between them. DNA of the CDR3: TGTGCCAGTAGCGACAGGGGAGGGAACGAGCAGTACTTC. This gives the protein CASSDRGGNEQYF.

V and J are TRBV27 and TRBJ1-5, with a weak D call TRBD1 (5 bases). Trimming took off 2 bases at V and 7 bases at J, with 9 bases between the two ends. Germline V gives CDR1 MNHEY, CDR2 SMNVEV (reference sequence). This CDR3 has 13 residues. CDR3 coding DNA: TGTGCCAGCAGTTTACAGGGTAGGCAGCCCCAGCATTTT. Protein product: CASSLQGRQPQHF.

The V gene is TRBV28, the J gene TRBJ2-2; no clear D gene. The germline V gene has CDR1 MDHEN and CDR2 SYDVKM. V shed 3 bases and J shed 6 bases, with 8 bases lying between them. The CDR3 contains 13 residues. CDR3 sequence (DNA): TGTGCCAGCAGTTTGCTGGGCGCCGGGGAGCTGTTTTTT. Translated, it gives CASSLLGAGELFF.

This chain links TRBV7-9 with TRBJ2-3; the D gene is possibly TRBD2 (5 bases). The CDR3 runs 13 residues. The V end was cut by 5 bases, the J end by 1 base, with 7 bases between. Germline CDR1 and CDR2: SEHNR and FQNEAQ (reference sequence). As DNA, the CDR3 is TGTGCCAGCAGCGTCGGGGGCACAGATACGCAGTATTTT. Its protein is CASSVGGTDTQYF.

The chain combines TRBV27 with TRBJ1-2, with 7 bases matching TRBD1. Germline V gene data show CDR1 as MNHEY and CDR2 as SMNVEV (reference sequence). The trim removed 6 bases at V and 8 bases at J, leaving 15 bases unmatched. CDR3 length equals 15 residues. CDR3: CASRRSTEGGSGYTF. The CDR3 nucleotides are TGTGCCAGCAGGAGATCGACGGAAGGGGGCAGCGGCTACACCTTC.